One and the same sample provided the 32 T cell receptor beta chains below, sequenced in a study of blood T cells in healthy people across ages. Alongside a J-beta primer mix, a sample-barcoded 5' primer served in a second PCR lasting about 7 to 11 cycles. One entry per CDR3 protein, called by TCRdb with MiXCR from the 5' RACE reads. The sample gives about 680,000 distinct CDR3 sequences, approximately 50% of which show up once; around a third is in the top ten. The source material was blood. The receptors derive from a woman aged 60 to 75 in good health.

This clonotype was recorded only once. CDR3 protein: CSAFRDSNQPQHF. The CDR3 DNA is TGCAGTGCATTCAGGGATAGCAATCAGCCCCAGCATTTT. The chain links TRBV20-1 to TRBJ1-5; a weak D match, TRBD1 (5 bases). Between the trimmed V and J ends, which lost 6 bases and 0 bases, there was a span of 9 bases. This CDR3 is 13 amino acids long. Germline CDR1 and CDR2: DFQATT and SNEGSKA (reference sequence).

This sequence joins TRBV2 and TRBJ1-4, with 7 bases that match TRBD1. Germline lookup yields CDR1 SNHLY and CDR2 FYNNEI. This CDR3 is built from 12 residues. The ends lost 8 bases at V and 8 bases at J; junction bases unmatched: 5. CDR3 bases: TGTGCCAGCGAAGACAGGGACGAAAAACTGTTTTTT. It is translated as CASEDRDEKLFF.

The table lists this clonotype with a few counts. The chain's CDR3 is CAWGRGQTNTEAFF. The CDR3 DNA reads as TGTGCCTGGGGACGGGGACAGACGAACACTGAAGCTTTCTTT. The chain couples TRBV30 to TRBJ1-1; TRBD1 matches at 7 bases. V was pared by 5 bases and J by 1 base, with 7 bases of the junction left unmatched. CDR1 GTSNPN and CDR2 SVGIG come from the germline V gene (reference sequence). The CDR3 totals 14 residues.

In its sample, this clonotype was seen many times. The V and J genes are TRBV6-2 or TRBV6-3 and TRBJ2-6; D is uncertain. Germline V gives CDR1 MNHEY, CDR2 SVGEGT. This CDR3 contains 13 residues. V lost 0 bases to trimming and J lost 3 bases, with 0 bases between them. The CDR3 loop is CASSYSGANVLTF. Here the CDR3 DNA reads TGTGCCAGCAGTTACTCTGGGGCCAACGTCCTGACTTTC.

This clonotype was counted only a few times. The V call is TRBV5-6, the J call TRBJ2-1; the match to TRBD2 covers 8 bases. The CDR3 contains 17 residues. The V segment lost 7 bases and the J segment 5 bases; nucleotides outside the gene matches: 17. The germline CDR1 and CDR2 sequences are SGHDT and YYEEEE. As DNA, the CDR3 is TGTGCCAGCTCGATCCTGCAGCGGGAGTTACCCCACAATGAGCAGTTCTTC. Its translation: CASSILQRELPHNEQFF.

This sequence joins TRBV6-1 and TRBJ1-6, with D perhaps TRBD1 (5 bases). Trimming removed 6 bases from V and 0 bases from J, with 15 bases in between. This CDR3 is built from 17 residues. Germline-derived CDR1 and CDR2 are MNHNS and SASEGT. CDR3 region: CASSRPGLSSYNSPLHF. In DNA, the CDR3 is TGTGCCAGCAGCCGACCAGGGTTGAGCTCCTATAATTCACCCCTCCACTTT.

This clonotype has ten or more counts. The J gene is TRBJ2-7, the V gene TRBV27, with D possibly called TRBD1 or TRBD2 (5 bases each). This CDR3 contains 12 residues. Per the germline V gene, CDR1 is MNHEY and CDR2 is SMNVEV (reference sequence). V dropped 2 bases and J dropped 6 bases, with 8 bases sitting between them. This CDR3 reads CASSLGGLEQYF. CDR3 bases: TGTGCCAGCAGTTTAGGGGGTCTCGAGCAGTACTTC.

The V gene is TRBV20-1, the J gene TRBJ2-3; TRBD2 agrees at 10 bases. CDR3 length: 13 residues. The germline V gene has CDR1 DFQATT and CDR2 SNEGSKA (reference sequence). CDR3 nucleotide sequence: TGCAGCACCGGGACTAGCGGCACAGATACGCAGTATTTT. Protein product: CSTGTSGTDTQYF.

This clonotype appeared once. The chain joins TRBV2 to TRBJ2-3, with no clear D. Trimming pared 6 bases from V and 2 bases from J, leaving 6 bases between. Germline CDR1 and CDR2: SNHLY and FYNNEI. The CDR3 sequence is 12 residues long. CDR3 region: CASSDHTDTQYF. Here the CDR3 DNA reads TGTGCCAGCAGCGATCACACAGATACGCAGTATTTT.

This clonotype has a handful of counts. This chain's CDR3 is CASSLAALAGGGDTQYF. The DNA of the CDR3 is TGTGCCAGCAGCTTAGCGGCCCTAGCGGGAGGGGGCGATACGCAGTATTTT. V is TRBV7-2 and J is TRBJ2-3; 12 nucleotides line up with TRBD2. Germline lookup yields CDR1 SGHTA and CDR2 FQGNSA. The ends lost 0 bases at V and 6 bases at J; junction bases unmatched: 7. The CDR3 is 17 residues long.

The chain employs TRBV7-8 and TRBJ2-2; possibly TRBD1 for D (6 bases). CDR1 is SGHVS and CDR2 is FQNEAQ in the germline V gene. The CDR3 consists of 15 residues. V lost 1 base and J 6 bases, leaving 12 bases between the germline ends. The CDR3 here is CASSLGGEGAGELFF. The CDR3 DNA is TGTGCCAGCAGCTTAGGAGGCGAGGGGGCCGGGGAGCTGTTTTTT.

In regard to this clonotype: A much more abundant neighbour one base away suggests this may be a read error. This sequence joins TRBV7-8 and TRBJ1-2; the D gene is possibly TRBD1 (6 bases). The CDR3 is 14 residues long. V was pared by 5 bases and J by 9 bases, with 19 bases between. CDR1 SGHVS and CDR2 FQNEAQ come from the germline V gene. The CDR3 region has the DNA TGTGCCAGCAGCAGAGAAGGAGGGGGGTATAGCTACACCTTC. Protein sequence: CASSREGGGYSYTF.

In DNA form, the CDR3 reads TGCAGCGTTGATTTCGACCAGGTCCCCTACGAGCAGTACTTC. It is translated as CSVDFDQVPYEQYF. The chain links TRBV29-1 to TRBJ2-7; D remains unclear. The V end was cut by 3 bases, the J end by 2 bases, with 14 bases between. In germline, CDR1 is SQVTM, CDR2 ANQGSEA. This CDR3 comprises 14 residues.

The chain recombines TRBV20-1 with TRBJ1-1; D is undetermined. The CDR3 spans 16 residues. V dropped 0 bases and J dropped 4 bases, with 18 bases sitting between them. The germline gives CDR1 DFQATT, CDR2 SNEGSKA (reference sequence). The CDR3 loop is CSARDPRQGPSTEAFF. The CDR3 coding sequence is TGCAGTGCTAGAGATCCCAGGCAAGGGCCGTCCACTGAAGCTTTCTTT.

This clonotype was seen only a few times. For the CDR3, the DNA is TGTGCCAGCAGCCCCCAACTAGCGGGAGTAAGCGGTAATGAGCAGTTCTTC. Protein sequence: CASSPQLAGVSGNEQFF. The chain has TRBV3-1 and TRBJ2-1; 11 bases are shared with TRBD2. From germline, CDR1 is LGHDT and CDR2 YNNKEL (reference sequence). The CDR3 runs 17 residues. J lost 7 bases, V lost 4 bases, and 12 bases had no gene match.

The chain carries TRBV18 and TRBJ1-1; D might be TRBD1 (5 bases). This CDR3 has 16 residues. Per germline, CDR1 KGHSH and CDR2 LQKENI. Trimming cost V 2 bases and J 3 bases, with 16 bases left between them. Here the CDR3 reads CASSPTLGRDYTEAFF. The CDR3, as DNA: TGTGCCAGCTCACCAACCCTTGGCAGGGATTACACTGAAGCTTTCTTT.

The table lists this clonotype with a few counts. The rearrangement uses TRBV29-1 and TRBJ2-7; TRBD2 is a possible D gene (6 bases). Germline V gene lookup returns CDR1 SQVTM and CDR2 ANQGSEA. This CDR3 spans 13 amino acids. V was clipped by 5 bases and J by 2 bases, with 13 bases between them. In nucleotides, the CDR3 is TGCAGCGTTTACGGGGACTCTACCTACGAGCAGTACTTC. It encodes CSVYGDSTYEQYF.

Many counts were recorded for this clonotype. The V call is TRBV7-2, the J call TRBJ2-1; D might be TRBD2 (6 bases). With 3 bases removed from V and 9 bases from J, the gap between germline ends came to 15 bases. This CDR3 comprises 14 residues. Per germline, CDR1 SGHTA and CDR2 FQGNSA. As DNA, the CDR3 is TGTGCCAGCAGCTTTGCGGGATCCTCGGGTGAGCAGTTCTTC. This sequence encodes CASSFAGSSGEQFF.

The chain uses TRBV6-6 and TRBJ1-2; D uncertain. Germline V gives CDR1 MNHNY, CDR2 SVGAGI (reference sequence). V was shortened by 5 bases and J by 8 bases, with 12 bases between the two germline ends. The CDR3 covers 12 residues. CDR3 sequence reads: CASSEYGGGYTF. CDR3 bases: TGTGCCAGCAGTGAGTACGGAGGAGGCTACACCTTC.

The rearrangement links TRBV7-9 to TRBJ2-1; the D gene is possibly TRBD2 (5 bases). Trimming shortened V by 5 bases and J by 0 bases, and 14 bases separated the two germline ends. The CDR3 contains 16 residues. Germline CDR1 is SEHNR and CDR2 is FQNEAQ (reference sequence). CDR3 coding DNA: TGTGCCAGCAGCCGCGGACTCAGGAGCTCCTACAATGAGCAGTTCTTC. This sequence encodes CASSRGLRSSYNEQFF.

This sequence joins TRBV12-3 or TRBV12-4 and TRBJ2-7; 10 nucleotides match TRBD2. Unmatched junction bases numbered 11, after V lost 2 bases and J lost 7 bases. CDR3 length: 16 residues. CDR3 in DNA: TGTGCCAGCAGTTTACTAGCGGGAGCATTCGGCAATGAGCAGTACTTC. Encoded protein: CASSLLAGAFGNEQYF.

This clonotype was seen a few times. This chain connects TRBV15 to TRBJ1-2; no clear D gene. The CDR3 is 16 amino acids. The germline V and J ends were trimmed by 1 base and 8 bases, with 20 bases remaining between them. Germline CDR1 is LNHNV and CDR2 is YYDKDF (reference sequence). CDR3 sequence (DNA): TGTGCCACCAGCAGAGCTATGACGGAGACCCTTGGGGGCTACACCTTC. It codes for CATSRAMTETLGGYTF.

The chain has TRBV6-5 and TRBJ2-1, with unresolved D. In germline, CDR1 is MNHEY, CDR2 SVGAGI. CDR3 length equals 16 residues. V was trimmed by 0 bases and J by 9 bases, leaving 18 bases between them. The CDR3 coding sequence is TGTGCCAGCAGTTACTCGAGCTCTCCCCGTCGAGGTGAGCAGTTCTTC. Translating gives CASSYSSSPRRGEQFF.

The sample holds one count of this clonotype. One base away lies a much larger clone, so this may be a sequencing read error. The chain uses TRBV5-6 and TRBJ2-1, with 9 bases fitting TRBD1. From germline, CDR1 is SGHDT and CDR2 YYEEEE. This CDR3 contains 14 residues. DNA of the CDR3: TGTGCCGGCAGCTTCGACAGGGGGGACAATGAGCAGTTCTTC. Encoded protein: CAGSFDRGDNEQFF. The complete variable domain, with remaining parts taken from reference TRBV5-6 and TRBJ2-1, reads DAGVTQSPTHLIKTRGQQVTLRCSPKSGHDTVSWYQQALGQGPQFIFQYYEEEERQRGNFPDRFSGHQFPNYSSELNVNALLLGDSALYLCAGSFDRGDNEQFFGPGTRLTVL.

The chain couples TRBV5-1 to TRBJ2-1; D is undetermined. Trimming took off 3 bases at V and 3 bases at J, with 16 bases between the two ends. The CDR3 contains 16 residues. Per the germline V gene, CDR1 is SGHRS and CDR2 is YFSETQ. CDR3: CASSSQLGRGYNEQFF. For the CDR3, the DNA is TGCGCCAGCAGCTCCCAGCTCGGTAGAGGCTACAATGAGCAGTTCTTC.

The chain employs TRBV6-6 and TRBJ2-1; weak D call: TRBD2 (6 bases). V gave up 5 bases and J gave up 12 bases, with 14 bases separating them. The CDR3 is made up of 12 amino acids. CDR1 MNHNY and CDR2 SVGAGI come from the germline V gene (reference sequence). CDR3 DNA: TGTGCCAGCAGTCCCGGGGGAAGTGGGCAGTTCTTC. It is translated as CASSPGGSGQFF.

CDR3 protein: CASRSDSYEQYF. Here the CDR3 DNA reads TGTGCCAGCAGGTCCGATTCCTACGAGCAGTACTTC. The rearrangement joins TRBV11-2 to TRBJ2-7; unclear D gene. The germline CDR1 and CDR2 sequences are SGHAT and FQNNGV. The CDR3 totals 12 residues. V lost 6 bases and J 1 base, leaving 7 bases between the germline ends.

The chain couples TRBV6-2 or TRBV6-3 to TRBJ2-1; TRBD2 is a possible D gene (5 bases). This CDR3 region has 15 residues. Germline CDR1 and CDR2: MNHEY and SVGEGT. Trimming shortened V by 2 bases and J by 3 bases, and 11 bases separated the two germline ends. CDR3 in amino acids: CASSYPAGVYNEQFF. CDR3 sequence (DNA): TGTGCCAGCAGTTACCCGGCGGGTGTCTACAATGAGCAGTTCTTC.

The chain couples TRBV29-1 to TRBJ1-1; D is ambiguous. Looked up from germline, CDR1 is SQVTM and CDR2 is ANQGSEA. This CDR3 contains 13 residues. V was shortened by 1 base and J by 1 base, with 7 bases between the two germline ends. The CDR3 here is CSVEGRSNTEAFF. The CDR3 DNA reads TGCAGCGTTGAAGGACGGTCGAACACTGAAGCTTTCTTT.

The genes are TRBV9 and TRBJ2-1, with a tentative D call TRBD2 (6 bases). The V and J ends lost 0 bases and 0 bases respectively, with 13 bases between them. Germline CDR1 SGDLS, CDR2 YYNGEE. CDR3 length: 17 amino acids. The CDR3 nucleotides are TGTGCCAGCAGCGTAGGGGGAGGTCACCGCTCCTACAATGAGCAGTTCTTC. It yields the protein CASSVGGGHRSYNEQFF. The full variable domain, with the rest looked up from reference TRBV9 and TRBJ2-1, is DSGVTQTPKHLITATGQRVTLRCSPRSGDLSVYWYQQSLDQGLQFLIQYYNGEERAKGNILERFSAQQFPDLHSELNLSSLELGDSALYFCASSVGGGHRSYNEQFFGPGTRLTVL.

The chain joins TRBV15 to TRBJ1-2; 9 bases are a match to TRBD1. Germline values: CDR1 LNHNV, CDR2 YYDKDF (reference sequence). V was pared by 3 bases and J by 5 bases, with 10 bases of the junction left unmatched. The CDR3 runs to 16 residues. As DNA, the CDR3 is TGTGCCACCAGCAGTGCTACAGGGGGCCGGTCTTATGGCTACACCTTC. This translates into CATSSATGGRSYGYTF.

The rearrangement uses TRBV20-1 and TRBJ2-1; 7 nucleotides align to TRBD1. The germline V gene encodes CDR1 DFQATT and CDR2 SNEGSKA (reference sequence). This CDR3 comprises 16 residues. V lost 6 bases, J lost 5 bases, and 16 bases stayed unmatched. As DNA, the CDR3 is TGCAGTGCCGAGGACAGGTGGCCCTATGCCGACAATGAGCAGTTCTTC. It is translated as CSAEDRWPYADNEQFF.